This T cell receptor (beta chain) was sequenced for a study of T cell repertoires in cytomegalovirus infection. Study background: Public signatures in TCR beta pointed to CMV infection and matching HLA type. Findings and caveats of the study: CMV-specific TCR beta clonotypes restricted by HLA-C dominated the ex vivo response. Summed public TCR beta family frequency identified CMV carriers bearing the relevant HLA.

As regards this clonotype: Its antigen is undetermined.

V lost 0 bases, J lost 5 bases, and 14 bases lay in between. The germline V gene encodes CDR1 PRHDT and CDR2 FYEKMQ (reference sequence). The CDR3 length is 15 residues. TCRdb itself ran the reads through MiXCR, one entry per CDR3 protein. The top ten hold 6.5% to 10% of the sample, which has under 800,000 distinct CDR3 sequences, roughly 26% seen once. This clonotype was obtained from a human donor in good health (CMV status not recorded). Some clones in this sample may be carry-over from other donors' samples. The chain uses TRBV13 and TRBJ2-7; TRBD1 might be the D (6 bases). The specimen sequenced was CD8+ T cells from PBMCs. As DNA, the CDR3 is TGTGCCAGCAGCTTAGGGCTGGGACATCTCAACGAGCAGTACGTC. It translates to CASSLGLGHLNEQYV.